A selection of T cell receptor beta chains follows, all from one sample in a study of resident and recirculating memory T cells in vitiligo. Only in-frame clones appear in the TCRdb table, and some are missing; sequencing was by immunoSEQ multiplex PCR. The sample consists of roughly 80,000 clones, around 90% of them appearing once. Sequencing used blood. These receptors all come from a male donor with vitiligo. CDR3s include the opening cysteine and the closing phenylalanine or tryptophan. The order of the fields is CDR3 protein, CDR3 DNA, D gene, V gene, J gene, clone size. The D gene is left open where the match is weak. Clone size is shown for a subset of rows, as once, few, many or a class of expanded clone.

CDR3 protein: CASSLVEAGWEEQYF
CDR3 DNA: TGTGCCAGCAGTTTAGTAGAGGCAGGGTGGGAAGAGCAGTACTTC
D gene: NA
V gene: TRBV27
J gene: TRBJ2-7
clone size: NA

CDR3 protein: CASSLSSGGAQETQYF
CDR3 DNA: TGTGCCAGCAGTTTATCGAGTGGCGGGGCTCAAGAGACCCAGTACTTC
D gene: NA
V gene: TRBV27
J gene: TRBJ2-5
clone size: NA

CDR3 protein: CASSRRGSNTEAFF
CDR3 DNA: TGTGCCAGTAGTAGACGGGGGTCGAACACTGAAGCTTTCTTT
D gene: NA
V gene: TRBV19
J gene: TRBJ1-1
clone size: NA

CDR3 protein: CASSYGTHLTGELFF
CDR3 DNA: TGTGCCAGCAGTTACGGGACTCACCTCACCGGGGAGCTGTTTTTT
D gene: NA
V gene: TRBV6-5
J gene: TRBJ2-2
clone size: few

CDR3 protein: CASSQDPSASSYNEQFF
CDR3 DNA: TGCGCCAGCAGCCAAGATCCAAGCGCCAGCTCCTACAATGAGCAGTTCTTC
D gene: NA
V gene: TRBV4-1
J gene: TRBJ2-1
clone size: NA

CDR3 protein: CASSTGEGNTEAFF
CDR3 DNA: TGTGCCAGCAGCACGGGGGAGGGGAACACTGAAGCTTTCTTT
D gene: NA
V gene: TRBV7-8
J gene: TRBJ1-1
clone size: medium-sized

CDR3 protein: CASSSTLAKNIQYF
CDR3 DNA: TGTGCCAGCAGCTCGACTTTAGCCAAAAACATTCAGTACTTC
D gene: NA
V gene: TRBV11-1
J gene: TRBJ2-4
clone size: NA

CDR3 protein: CATIQGISTEAFF
CDR3 DNA: TGTGCCACTATACAGGGTATAAGCACTGAAGCTTTCTTT
D gene: NA
V gene: TRBV10-3
J gene: TRBJ1-1
clone size: NA

CDR3 protein: CASSLSLAKNIQYF
CDR3 DNA: TGTGCCAGCAGTTTAAGCCTGGCCAAAAACATTCAGTACTTC
D gene: NA
V gene: TRBV27
J gene: TRBJ2-4
clone size: NA

CDR3 protein: CASSLSGGRMVNEQFF
CDR3 DNA: TGTGCCAGCAGCTTATCGGGCGGGAGAATGGTGAATGAGCAGTTCTTC
D gene: TRBD2
V gene: TRBV7-3
J gene: TRBJ2-1
clone size: NA

CDR3 protein: CASSRSGFSGNTIYF
CDR3 DNA: TGTGCCAGCAGCCGATCAGGGTTTTCTGGAAACACCATATATTTT
D gene: NA
V gene: TRBV6-5
J gene: TRBJ1-3
clone size: NA

CDR3 protein: CASRGTSGKGDTDTQYF
CDR3 DNA: TGTGCCAGCAGGGGGACTAGCGGGAAGGGGGACACAGATACGCAGTATTTT
D gene: TRBD2
V gene: TRBV28
J gene: TRBJ2-3
clone size: once

CDR3 protein: CASSPGLMNTEAFF
CDR3 DNA: TGTGCCAGCTCGCCGGGATTAATGAACACTGAAGCTTTCTTT
D gene: NA
V gene: TRBV18
J gene: TRBJ1-1
clone size: NA

CDR3 protein: CSVDRATNTEAFF
CDR3 DNA: TGCAGCGTAGACAGGGCGACGAACACTGAAGCTTTCTTT
D gene: TRBD1
V gene: TRBV29-1
J gene: TRBJ1-1
clone size: NA

CDR3 protein: CASSLHRGSSGANVLTF
CDR3 DNA: TGTGCCAGCAGCTTACACAGGGGGAGCTCTGGGGCCAACGTCCTGACTTTC
D gene: TRBD1
V gene: TRBV11-2
J gene: TRBJ2-6
clone size: NA

CDR3 protein: CASSPPHVRARDYGYTF
CDR3 DNA: TGTGCCAGCAGTCCCCCCCACGTCAGGGCAAGGGACTATGGCTACACCTTC
D gene: NA
V gene: TRBV5-6
J gene: TRBJ1-2
clone size: NA

CDR3 protein: CASSFGQGAGYGYTF
CDR3 DNA: TGTGCCAGCAGTTTCGGTCAGGGGGCAGGCTATGGCTACACCTTC
D gene: TRBD1
V gene: TRBV28
J gene: TRBJ1-2
clone size: NA

CDR3 protein: CARSLGTGGSYEQYF
CDR3 DNA: TGTGCCAGAAGCCTCGGGACAGGGGGAAGCTACGAGCAGTACTTC
D gene: TRBD1
V gene: TRBV5-3
J gene: TRBJ2-7
clone size: NA

CDR3 protein: CASSPRTRVLTYEQYF
CDR3 DNA: TGTGCCAGCAGCCCCCGAACTAGAGTCCTTACCTACGAGCAGTACTTC
D gene: NA
V gene: TRBV7-8
J gene: TRBJ2-7
clone size: NA

CDR3 protein: CASSRQLATRYPYEQYF
CDR3 DNA: TGCGCCAGCAGCCGACAACTAGCGACCAGATACCCATACGAGCAGTACTTC
D gene: TRBD2
V gene: TRBV4-1
J gene: TRBJ2-7
clone size: once

CDR3 protein: CASSPGTGAEAFF
CDR3 DNA: TGCGCCAGCAGCCCCGGAACAGGGGCCGAAGCTTTCTTT
D gene: TRBD1
V gene: TRBV5-1
J gene: TRBJ1-1
clone size: few

CDR3 protein: CASSFGGQNTEAFF
CDR3 DNA: TGTGCCAGCAGCTTTGGGGGACAGAACACTGAAGCTTTCTTT
D gene: NA
V gene: TRBV5-4
J gene: TRBJ1-1
clone size: NA

CDR3 protein: CASSQATGDAFRAFF
CDR3 DNA: TGTGCCAGCAGCCAAGCGACAGGTGACGCCTTTAGGGCTTTCTTT
D gene: NA
V gene: TRBV5-4
J gene: TRBJ1-1
clone size: NA

CDR3 protein: CASSTDTHYGYTF
CDR3 DNA: TGCGCCAGCAGCACGGACACGCACTATGGCTACACCTTC
D gene: NA
V gene: TRBV5-1
J gene: TRBJ1-2
clone size: NA

CDR3 protein: CASSAGTGRNTIYF
CDR3 DNA: TGTGCCAGCAGTGCCGGGACAGGGCGGAACACCATATATTTT
D gene: TRBD1
V gene: TRBV28
J gene: TRBJ1-3
clone size: NA

CDR3 protein: CASRQGTGELFF
CDR3 DNA: TGTGCCAGCAGACAGGGTACCGGGGAGCTGTTTTTT
D gene: NA
V gene: TRBV6-5
J gene: TRBJ2-2
clone size: NA

CDR3 protein: CASTQRGGSNQPQHF
CDR3 DNA: TGTGCCAGCACGCAACGAGGTGGGAGCAATCAGCCCCAGCATTTT
D gene: NA
V gene: TRBV28
J gene: TRBJ1-5
clone size: NA

CDR3 protein: CASSLMASGPYNEQFF
CDR3 DNA: TGTGCCAGCAGCTTAATGGCTAGCGGTCCCTACAATGAGCAGTTCTTC
D gene: TRBD2
V gene: TRBV7-9
J gene: TRBJ2-1
clone size: NA

CDR3 protein: CASSLLGINQPQHF
CDR3 DNA: TGTGCCAGCAGTTTATTGGGCATCAACCAGCCCCAGCATTTT
D gene: NA
V gene: TRBV27
J gene: TRBJ1-5
clone size: NA

CDR3 protein: CASSLEVLGTGAYNEQFF
CDR3 DNA: TGTGCCAGCAGCTTAGAGGTTCTAGGGACAGGGGCCTACAATGAGCAGTTCTTC
D gene: TRBD1
V gene: TRBV7-9
J gene: TRBJ2-1
clone size: NA

CDR3 protein: CASSQDPQVHNEQFF
CDR3 DNA: TGTGCCAGCAGCCAAGACCCACAGGTCCACAATGAGCAGTTCTTC
D gene: NA
V gene: TRBV4-2
J gene: TRBJ2-1
clone size: NA

CDR3 protein: CASSLGGAGNEKLFF
CDR3 DNA: TGTGCCAGCAGTTTAGGGGGGGCGGGTAATGAAAAACTGTTTTTT
D gene: NA
V gene: TRBV28
J gene: TRBJ1-4
clone size: few

CDR3 protein: CASSPAGANTEAFF
CDR3 DNA: TGTGCCAGCTCACCAGCAGGGGCAAACACTGAAGCTTTCTTT
D gene: NA
V gene: TRBV18
J gene: TRBJ1-1
clone size: NA

CDR3 protein: CASSYMNTEAFF
CDR3 DNA: TGTGCCAGCAGCTACATGAACACTGAAGCTTTCTTT
D gene: NA
V gene: TRBV13
J gene: TRBJ1-1
clone size: NA

CDR3 protein: CASSQRTSGREGELFF
CDR3 DNA: TGTGCCAGCAGCCAGAGGACTAGCGGGAGGGAGGGGGAGCTGTTTTTT
D gene: TRBD2
V gene: TRBV9
J gene: TRBJ2-2
clone size: few

CDR3 protein: CASSLQETQYF
CDR3 DNA: TGCGCCAGCAGCCTACAAGAGACCCAGTACTTC
D gene: NA
V gene: TRBV5-1
J gene: TRBJ2-5
clone size: NA

CDR3 protein: CASSLAPHGGSGYTF
CDR3 DNA: TGTGCCAGCAGCTTGGCCCCCCACGGGGGGAGCGGCTACACCTTC
D gene: NA
V gene: TRBV11-2
J gene: TRBJ1-2
clone size: NA

CDR3 protein: CASSQGYSNTQYF
CDR3 DNA: TGCGCCAGCAGCCAGGGCTACTCTAATACGCAGTATTTT
D gene: NA
V gene: TRBV4-1
J gene: TRBJ2-3
clone size: NA

CDR3 protein: CASSFLGGWDHEQYF
CDR3 DNA: TGCGCCAGCAGCTTCCTCGGGGGTTGGGACCACGAGCAGTACTTC
D gene: NA
V gene: TRBV5-1
J gene: TRBJ2-7
clone size: NA

CDR3 protein: CSASGRANNEQFF
CDR3 DNA: TGCAGCGCTAGCGGGAGGGCGAACAATGAGCAGTTCTTC
D gene: TRBD2
V gene: TRBV29-1
J gene: TRBJ2-1
clone size: NA

CDR3 protein: CASSSLREETQYF
CDR3 DNA: TGTGCCAGCAGTTCCCTCCGGGAGGAGACCCAGTACTTC
D gene: NA
V gene: TRBV28
J gene: TRBJ2-5
clone size: NA

CDR3 protein: CAAGTLAGTSSTDTQYF
CDR3 DNA: TGTGCCGCCGGGACACTAGCGGGGACGTCTAGCACAGATACGCAGTATTTT
D gene: TRBD2
V gene: TRBV2
J gene: TRBJ2-3
clone size: NA

CDR3 protein: CATQKVVGETQYF
CDR3 DNA: TGTGCCACGCAAAAAGTTGTCGGGGAGACCCAGTACTTC
D gene: NA
V gene: TRBV10-3
J gene: TRBJ2-5
clone size: NA

CDR3 protein: CASSIKAGQLPPNQPQHF
CDR3 DNA: TGTGCCAGTAGTATCAAGGCGGGACAGCTACCGCCCAATCAGCCCCAGCATTTT
D gene: TRBD1
V gene: TRBV19
J gene: TRBJ1-5
clone size: NA

CDR3 protein: CATSGGGNQPQHF
CDR3 DNA: TGTGCCACCTCCGGAGGAGGGAACCAGCCCCAGCATTTT
D gene: NA
V gene: TRBV13
J gene: TRBJ1-5
clone size: few

CDR3 protein: CASRTGGLAGELFF
CDR3 DNA: TGTGCCAGCAGAACAGGGGGCCTGGCCGGGGAGCTGTTTTTT
D gene: TRBD1
V gene: TRBV2
J gene: TRBJ2-2
clone size: NA

CDR3 protein: CASSIYETGGVTEQYF
CDR3 DNA: TGCGCCAGCAGCATATATGAGACAGGGGGCGTAACCGAGCAGTACTTC
D gene: TRBD1
V gene: TRBV5-1
J gene: TRBJ2-7
clone size: NA

CDR3 protein: CASSIDSQSSYEQYF
CDR3 DNA: TGTGCCAGTAGTATCGACAGTCAGAGCTCCTACGAGCAGTACTTC
D gene: NA
V gene: TRBV19
J gene: TRBJ2-7
clone size: NA

CDR3 protein: CASSFDRANEKLFF
CDR3 DNA: TGTGCCAGCAGTTTCGACAGGGCGAATGAAAAACTGTTTTTT
D gene: TRBD1
V gene: TRBV28
J gene: TRBJ1-4
clone size: NA

CDR3 protein: CASSLQGGSFQEQYF
CDR3 DNA: TGTGCCAGCAGCTTACAGGGCGGCTCTTTTCAAGAGCAGTACTTC
D gene: NA
V gene: TRBV11-2
J gene: TRBJ2-7
clone size: once

CDR3 protein: CASSPRTGGEAFF
CDR3 DNA: TGTGCCAGCAGCCCCAGGACAGGGGGTGAAGCTTTCTTT
D gene: TRBD1
V gene: TRBV11-2
J gene: TRBJ1-1
clone size: NA

CDR3 protein: CASSLVPGPSSGNTIYF
CDR3 DNA: TGTGCCAGCAGCTTAGTTCCAGGGCCTAGCTCTGGAAACACCATATATTTT
D gene: NA
V gene: TRBV7-2
J gene: TRBJ1-3
clone size: NA

CDR3 protein: CASSQAGTEAFF
CDR3 DNA: TGTGCCAGCAGCCAGGCGGGGACTGAAGCTTTCTTT
D gene: NA
V gene: TRBV13
J gene: TRBJ1-1
clone size: NA

CDR3 protein: CVSSLGQTIYGYTF
CDR3 DNA: TGTGTCAGCAGTTTAGGGCAGACCATCTATGGCTACACCTTC
D gene: NA
V gene: TRBV28
J gene: TRBJ1-2
clone size: NA

CDR3 protein: CASSLDGGGTDTQYF
CDR3 DNA: TGCGCCAGCAGCCTGGACGGGGGGGGAACAGATACGCAGTATTTT
D gene: TRBD2
V gene: TRBV5-1
J gene: TRBJ2-3
clone size: NA

CDR3 protein: CASSVGVGSETQYF
CDR3 DNA: TGTGCCAGCAGCGTAGGAGTGGGGAGCGAGACCCAGTACTTC
D gene: NA
V gene: TRBV9
J gene: TRBJ2-5
clone size: NA

CDR3 protein: CASRQGILETQYF
CDR3 DNA: TGCGCCAGCAGACAGGGGATCTTGGAGACCCAGTACTTC
D gene: TRBD1
V gene: TRBV10-2
J gene: TRBJ2-5
clone size: NA

CDR3 protein: CASRDLVGSPYEQYF
CDR3 DNA: TGTGCCAGCAGGGACTTAGTAGGGAGTCCCTACGAGCAGTACTTC
D gene: NA
V gene: TRBV2
J gene: TRBJ2-7
clone size: NA

CDR3 protein: CASSWARTGELFF
CDR3 DNA: TGTGCCAGCAGTTGGGCCCGCACCGGGGAGCTGTTTTTT
D gene: NA
V gene: TRBV5-6
J gene: TRBJ2-2
clone size: NA